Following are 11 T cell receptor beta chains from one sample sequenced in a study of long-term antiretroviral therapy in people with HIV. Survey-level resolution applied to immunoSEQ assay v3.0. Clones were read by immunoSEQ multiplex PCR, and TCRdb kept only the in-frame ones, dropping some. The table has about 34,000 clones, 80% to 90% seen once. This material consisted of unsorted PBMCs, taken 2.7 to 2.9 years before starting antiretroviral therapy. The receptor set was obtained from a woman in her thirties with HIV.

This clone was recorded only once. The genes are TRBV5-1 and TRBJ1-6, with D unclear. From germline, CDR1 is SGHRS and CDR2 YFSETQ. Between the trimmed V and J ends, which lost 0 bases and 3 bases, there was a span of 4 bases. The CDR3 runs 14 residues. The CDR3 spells CASSLGFYNSPLHF. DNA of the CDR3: TGCGCCAGCAGCTTGGGGTTCTATAATTCACCCCTCCACTTT. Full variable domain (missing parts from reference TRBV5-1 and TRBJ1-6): KAGVTQTPRYLIKTRGQQVTLSCSPISGHRSVSWYQQTPGQGLQFLFEYFSETQRNKGNFPGRFSGRQFSNSRSEMNVSTLELGDSALYLCASSLGFYNSPLHFGNGTRLTVT.

CDR3 nucleotides: TGCAGTGCCGAGAATATGGATGGCTACACCTTC. It encodes CSAENMDGYTF. This chain joins TRBV20-1 and TRBJ1-2; D remains unclear. V lost 6 bases and J lost 6, with 11 bases in between. Germline values: CDR1 DFQATT, CDR2 SNEGSKA (reference sequence). The CDR3 loop spans 11 amino acids.

The CDR3 here is CAWSLGATNEKLFF. The DNA for the CDR3 is TGTGCCTGGAGCCTGGGGGCAACTAATGAAAAACTGTTTTTT. The V and J genes are TRBV30 and TRBJ1-4; TRBD1 is a possible D gene (5 bases). The CDR3 runs 14 residues. The germline gives CDR1 GTSNPN, CDR2 SVGIG (reference sequence). Trimming pared 3 bases from V and 0 bases from J, leaving 8 bases between.

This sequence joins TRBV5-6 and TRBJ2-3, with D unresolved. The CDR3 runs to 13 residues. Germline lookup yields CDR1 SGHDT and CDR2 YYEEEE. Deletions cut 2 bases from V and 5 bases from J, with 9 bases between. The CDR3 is CASSFYMGDTQYF. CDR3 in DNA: TGTGCCAGCAGCTTTTATATGGGAGATACGCAGTATTTT.

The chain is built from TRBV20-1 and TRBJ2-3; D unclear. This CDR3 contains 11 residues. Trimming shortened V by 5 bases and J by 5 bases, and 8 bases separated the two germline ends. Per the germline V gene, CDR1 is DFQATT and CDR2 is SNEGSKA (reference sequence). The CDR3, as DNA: TGCAGTGCTGGGCGAAAAGATACGCAGTATTTT. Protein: CSAGRKDTQYF.

The CDR3 nucleotides read TGTGCCAGCAGTTTCACAGGGGGCACCGGGGAGCTGTTTTTT. Translation gives CASSFTGGTGELFF. This chain joins TRBV9 and TRBJ2-2; 8 bases fit TRBD1. The V gene's germline CDR1 is SGDLS and CDR2 YYNGEE. V was clipped by 5 bases and J by 4 bases; unmatched bases: 4. The CDR3 loop spans 14 amino acids.

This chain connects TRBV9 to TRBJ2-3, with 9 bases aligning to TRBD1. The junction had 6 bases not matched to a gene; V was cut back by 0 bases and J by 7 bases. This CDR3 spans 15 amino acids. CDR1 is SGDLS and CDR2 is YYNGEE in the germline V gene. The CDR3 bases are TGTGCCAGCAGCGTAGTAGGACAGGGGCCTTATACGCAGTATTTT. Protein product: CASSVVGQGPYTQYF.

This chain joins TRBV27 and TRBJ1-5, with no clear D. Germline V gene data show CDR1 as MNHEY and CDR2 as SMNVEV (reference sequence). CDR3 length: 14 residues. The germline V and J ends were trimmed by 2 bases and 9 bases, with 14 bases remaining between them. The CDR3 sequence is CASSLMGGRPPQHF. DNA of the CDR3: TGTGCCAGCAGTTTAATGGGAGGCCGTCCGCCCCAGCATTTT.

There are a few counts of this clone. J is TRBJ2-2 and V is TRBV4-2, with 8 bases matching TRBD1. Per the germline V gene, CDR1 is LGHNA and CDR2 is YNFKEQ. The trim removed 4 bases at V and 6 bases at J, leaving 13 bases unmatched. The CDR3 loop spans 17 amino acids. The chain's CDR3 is CASSPAGTGRIAGELFF. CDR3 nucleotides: TGTGCCAGCAGCCCAGCCGGGACAGGAAGGATAGCCGGGGAGCTGTTTTTT.

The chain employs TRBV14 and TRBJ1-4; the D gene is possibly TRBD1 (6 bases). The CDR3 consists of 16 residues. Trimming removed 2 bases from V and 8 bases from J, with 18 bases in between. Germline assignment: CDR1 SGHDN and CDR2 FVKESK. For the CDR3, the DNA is TGTGCCAGCAGCCAACGGTCGACAGGATTGGAGGAAAAACTGTTTTTT. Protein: CASSQRSTGLEEKLFF. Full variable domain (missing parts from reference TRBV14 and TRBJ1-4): EAGVTQFPSHSVIEKGQTVTLRCDPISGHDNLYWYRRVMGKEIKFLLHFVKESKQDESGMPNNRFLAERTGGTYSTLKVQPAELEDSGVYFCASSQRSTGLEEKLFFGSGTQLSVL.

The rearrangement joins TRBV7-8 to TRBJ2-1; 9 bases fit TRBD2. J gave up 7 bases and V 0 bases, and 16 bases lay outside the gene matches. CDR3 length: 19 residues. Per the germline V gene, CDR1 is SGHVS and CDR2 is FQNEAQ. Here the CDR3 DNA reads TGTGCCAGCAGCTTAGCGCGTGTAGCGGGGGAGCCCAGGGGGAATGAGCAGTTCTTC. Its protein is CASSLARVAGEPRGNEQFF.